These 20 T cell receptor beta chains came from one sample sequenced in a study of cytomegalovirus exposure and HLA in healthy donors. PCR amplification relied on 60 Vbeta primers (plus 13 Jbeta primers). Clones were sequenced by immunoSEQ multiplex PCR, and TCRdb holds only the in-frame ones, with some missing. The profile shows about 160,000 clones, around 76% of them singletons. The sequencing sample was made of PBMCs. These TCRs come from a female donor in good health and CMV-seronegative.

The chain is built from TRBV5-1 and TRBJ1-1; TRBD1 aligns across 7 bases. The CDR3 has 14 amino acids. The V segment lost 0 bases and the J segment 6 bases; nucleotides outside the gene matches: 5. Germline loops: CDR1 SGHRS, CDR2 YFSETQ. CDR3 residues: CASSLGQGDAEAFF. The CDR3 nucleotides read TGCGCCAGCAGCTTGGGACAGGGAGATGCTGAAGCTTTCTTT.

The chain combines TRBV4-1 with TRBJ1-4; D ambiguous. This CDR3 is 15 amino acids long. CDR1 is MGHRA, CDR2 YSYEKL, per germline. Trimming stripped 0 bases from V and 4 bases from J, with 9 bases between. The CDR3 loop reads CASSQESSYNEKLFF. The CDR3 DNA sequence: TGCGCCAGCAGCCAAGAAAGCTCTTATAATGAAAAACTGTTTTTT.

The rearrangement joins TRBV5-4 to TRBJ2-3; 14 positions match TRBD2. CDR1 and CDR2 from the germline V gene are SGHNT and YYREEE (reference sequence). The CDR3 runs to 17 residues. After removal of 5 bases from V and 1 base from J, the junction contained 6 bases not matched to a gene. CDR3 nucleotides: TGTGCCAGCAGTAGCGGACTAGCGGGAGGCGGCACAGATACGCAGTATTTT. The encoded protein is CASSSGLAGGGTDTQYF.

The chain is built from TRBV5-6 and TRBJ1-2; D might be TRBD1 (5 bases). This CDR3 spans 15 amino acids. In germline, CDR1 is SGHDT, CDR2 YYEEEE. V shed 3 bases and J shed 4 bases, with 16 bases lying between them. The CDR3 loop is CASSWTAGPFYGYTF. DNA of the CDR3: TGTGCCAGCAGCTGGACCGCGGGGCCATTCTATGGCTACACCTTC.

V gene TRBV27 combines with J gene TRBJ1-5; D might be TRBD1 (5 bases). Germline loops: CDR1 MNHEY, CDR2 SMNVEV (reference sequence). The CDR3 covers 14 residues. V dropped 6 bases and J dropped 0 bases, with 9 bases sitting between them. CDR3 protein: CASSWRGSNQPQHF. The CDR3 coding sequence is TGTGCCAGCAGCTGGAGGGGTAGCAATCAGCCCCAGCATTTT.

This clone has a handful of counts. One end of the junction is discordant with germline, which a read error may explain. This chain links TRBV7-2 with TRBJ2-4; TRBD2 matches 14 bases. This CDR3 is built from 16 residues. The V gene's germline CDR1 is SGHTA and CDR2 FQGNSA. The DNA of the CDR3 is TGTGCCAGCAGCCTCGGAACCGGGACTAGCGGGAGCAAATACGCTTTC. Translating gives CASSLGTGTSGSKYAF.

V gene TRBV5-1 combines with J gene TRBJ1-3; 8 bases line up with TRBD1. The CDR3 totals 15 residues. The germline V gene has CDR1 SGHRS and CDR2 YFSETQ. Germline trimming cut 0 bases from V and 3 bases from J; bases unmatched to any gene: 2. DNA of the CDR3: TGCGCCAGCAGCTTGGGAGGGACAGGTGGAAACACCATATATTTT. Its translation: CASSLGGTGGNTIYF. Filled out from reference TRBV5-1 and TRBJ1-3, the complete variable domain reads KAGVTQTPRYLIKTRGQQVTLSCSPISGHRSVSWYQQTPGQGLQFLFEYFSETQRNKGNFPGRFSGRQFSNSRSEMNVSTLELGDSALYLCASSLGGTGGNTIYFGEGSWLTVV.

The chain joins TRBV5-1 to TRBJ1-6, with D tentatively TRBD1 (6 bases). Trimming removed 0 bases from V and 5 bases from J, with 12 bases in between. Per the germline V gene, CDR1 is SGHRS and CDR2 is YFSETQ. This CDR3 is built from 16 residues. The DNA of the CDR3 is TGCGCCAGCAGCTTGGCAGGGGTAGCGAATAATTCACCCCTCCACTTT. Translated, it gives CASSLAGVANNSPLHF.

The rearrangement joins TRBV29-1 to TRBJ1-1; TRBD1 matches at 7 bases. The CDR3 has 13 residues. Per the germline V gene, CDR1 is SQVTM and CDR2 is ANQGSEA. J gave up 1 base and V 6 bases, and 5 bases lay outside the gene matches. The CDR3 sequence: CSVKGGRNTEAFF. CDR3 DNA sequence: TGCAGCGTCAAAGGGGGCCGGAACACTGAAGCTTTCTTT.

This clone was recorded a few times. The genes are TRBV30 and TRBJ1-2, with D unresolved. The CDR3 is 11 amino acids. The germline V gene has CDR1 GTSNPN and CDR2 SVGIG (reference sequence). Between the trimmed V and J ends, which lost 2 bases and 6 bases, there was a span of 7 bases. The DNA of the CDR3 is TGTGCCTGGAGTACCGGAGATGGCTACACCTTC. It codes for CAWSTGDGYTF.

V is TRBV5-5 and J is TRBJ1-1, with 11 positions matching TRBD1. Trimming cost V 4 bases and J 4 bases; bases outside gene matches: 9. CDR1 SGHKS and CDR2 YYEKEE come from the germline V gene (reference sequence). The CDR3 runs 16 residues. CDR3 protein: CASSQMDRGRGTEAFF. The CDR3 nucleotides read TGTGCCAGCAGCCAAATGGACAGGGGGCGAGGCACTGAAGCTTTCTTT.

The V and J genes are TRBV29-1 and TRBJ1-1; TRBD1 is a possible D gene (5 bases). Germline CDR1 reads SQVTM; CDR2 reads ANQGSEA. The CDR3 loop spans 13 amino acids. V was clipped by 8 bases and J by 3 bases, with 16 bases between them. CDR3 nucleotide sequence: TGCAGCTCCCGGTCGAGCAGGGACACTGAAGCTTTCTTT. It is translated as CSSRSSRDTEAFF.

The CDR3 is CASSSDFSTDTQYF. The CDR3 DNA reads as TGTGCCAGCAGCTCCGACTTTAGCACAGATACGCAGTATTTT. This chain uses TRBV11-2 with TRBJ2-3; no definite D call. V lost 4 bases, J lost 0 bases, and 8 bases lay in between. This CDR3 has 14 residues. CDR1 SGHAT and CDR2 FQNNGV come from the germline V gene.

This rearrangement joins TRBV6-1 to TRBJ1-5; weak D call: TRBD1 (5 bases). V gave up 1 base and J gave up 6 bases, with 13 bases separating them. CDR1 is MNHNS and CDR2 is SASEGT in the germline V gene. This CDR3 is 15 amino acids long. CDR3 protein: CASSEEQVLTQPQHF. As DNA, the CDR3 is TGTGCCAGCAGTGAAGAACAGGTCCTTACTCAGCCCCAGCATTTT.

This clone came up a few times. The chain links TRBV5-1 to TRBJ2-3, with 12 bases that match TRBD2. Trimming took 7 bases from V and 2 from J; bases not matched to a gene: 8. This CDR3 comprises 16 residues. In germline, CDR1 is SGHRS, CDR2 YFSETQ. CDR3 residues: CASRGGTSGFTDTQYF. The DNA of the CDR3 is TGCGCCAGCCGCGGCGGGACTAGCGGGTTCACAGATACGCAGTATTTT.

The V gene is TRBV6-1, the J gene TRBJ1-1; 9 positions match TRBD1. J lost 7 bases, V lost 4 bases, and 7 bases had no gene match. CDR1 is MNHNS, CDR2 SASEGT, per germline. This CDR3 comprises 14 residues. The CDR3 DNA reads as TGTGCCAGCAGTGGGGACAGGGCTGGGGTTGAAGCTTTCTTT. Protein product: CASSGDRAGVEAFF.

The CDR3 loop is CAISEWRTDDTF. Written as DNA, the CDR3 is TGTGCCATCAGTGAGTGGAGAACGGATGACACCTTC. The V call is TRBV10-3, the J call TRBJ1-2, with D uncertain. This CDR3 region has 12 residues. V dropped 1 base and J dropped 12 bases, with 12 bases sitting between them. CDR1 is ENHRY, CDR2 SYGVKD, per germline.

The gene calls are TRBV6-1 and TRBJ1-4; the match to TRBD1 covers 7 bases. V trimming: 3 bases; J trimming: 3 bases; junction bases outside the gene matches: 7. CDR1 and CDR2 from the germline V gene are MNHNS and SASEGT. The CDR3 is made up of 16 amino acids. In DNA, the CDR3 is TGTGCCAGCAGTGAGACAGGGATGGGGGCTAATGAAAAACTGTTTTTT. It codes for CASSETGMGANEKLFF.

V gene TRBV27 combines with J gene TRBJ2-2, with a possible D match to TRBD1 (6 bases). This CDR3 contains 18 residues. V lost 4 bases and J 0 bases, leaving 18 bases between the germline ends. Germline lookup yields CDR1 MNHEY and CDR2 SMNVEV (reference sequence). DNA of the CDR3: TGTGCCAGCAGTTCCGGGACACGACGGAAGACGAACACCGGGGAGCTGTTTTTT. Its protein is CASSSGTRRKTNTGELFF.

CDR3 nucleotide sequence: TGTGCCAGCAGCTTACAACCGAGGGGGGAGGGGACTGAAGCTTTCTTT. Amino acids: CASSLQPRGEGTEAFF. The chain employs TRBV13 and TRBJ1-1; weak D call: TRBD1 (6 bases). CDR3 length: 16 amino acids. Trimming took off 2 bases at V and 5 bases at J, with 18 bases between the two ends. Germline loops: CDR1 PRHDT, CDR2 FYEKMQ (reference sequence).